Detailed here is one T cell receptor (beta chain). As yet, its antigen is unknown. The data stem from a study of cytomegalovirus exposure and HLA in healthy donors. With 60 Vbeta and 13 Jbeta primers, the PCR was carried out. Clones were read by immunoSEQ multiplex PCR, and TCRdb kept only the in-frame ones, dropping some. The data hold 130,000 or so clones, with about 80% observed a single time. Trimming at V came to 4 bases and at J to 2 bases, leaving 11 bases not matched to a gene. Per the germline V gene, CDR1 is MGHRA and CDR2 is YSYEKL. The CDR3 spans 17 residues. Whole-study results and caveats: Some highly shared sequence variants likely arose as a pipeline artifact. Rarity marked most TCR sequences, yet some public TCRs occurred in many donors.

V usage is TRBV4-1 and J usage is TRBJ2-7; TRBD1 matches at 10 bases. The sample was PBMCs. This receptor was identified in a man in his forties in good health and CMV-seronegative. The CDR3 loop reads CASSLSARDRGAYEQYF. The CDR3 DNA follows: TGCGCCAGCAGCCTTTCCGCCCGGGACAGGGGCGCCTACGAGCAGTACTTC.